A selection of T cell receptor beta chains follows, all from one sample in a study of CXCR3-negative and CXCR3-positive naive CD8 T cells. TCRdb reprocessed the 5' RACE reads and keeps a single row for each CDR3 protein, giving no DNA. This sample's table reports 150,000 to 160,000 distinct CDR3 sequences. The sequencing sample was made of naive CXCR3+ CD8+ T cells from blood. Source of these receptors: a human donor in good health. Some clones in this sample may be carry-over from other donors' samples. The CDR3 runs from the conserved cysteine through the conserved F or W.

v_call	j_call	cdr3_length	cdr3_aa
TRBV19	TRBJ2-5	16	CASSTGLAEFQETQYF
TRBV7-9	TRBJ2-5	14	CASSKTSAKETQYF
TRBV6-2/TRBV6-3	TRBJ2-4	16	CASSYGTGLAKNIQYF
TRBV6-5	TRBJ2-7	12	CASRGASYEQYF
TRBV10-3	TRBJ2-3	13	CAIGSDGSDTQYF
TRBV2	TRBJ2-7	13	CASRQQGANEQYF
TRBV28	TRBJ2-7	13	CASSLSRASEQYF
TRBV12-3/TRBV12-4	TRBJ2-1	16	CASSLLGQTQFGEQFF
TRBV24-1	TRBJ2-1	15	CATSDWIGVYNEQFF
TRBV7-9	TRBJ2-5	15	CASSSTGGAEETQYF
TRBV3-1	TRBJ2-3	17	CASSHDGGALGTDTQYF
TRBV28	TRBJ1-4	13	CAGSFPSGEKLFF
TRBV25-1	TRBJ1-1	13	CASSGGGETEAFF
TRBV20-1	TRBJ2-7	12	CSAPQGLYEQYF
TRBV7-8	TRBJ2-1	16	CASSLNYGVSYNEQFF
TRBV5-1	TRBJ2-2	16	CASSSPDRRNTGKLFF
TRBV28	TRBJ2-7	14	CASSSRLDGGEQYF
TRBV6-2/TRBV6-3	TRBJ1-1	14	CASGSFHRGTEAFF
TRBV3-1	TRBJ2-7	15	CASSQGLNLGHEQYF
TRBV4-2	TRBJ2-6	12	CASSPGANVLTF
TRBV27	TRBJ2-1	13	CASSLYINNEQFF
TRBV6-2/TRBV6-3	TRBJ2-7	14	CASRGLAGYNEQYF
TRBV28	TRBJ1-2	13	CASSLSRNYGYTF
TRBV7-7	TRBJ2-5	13	CASSRTTGKTQYF
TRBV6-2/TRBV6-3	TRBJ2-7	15	CASSYSMVVRDEQYF
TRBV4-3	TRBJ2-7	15	CASSQDFPGSYEQYF
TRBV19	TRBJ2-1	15	CASSIGQGGANEQFF
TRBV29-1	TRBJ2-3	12	CSVGVTPDTQYF
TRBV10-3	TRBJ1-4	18	CAISESATGGKVREKLFF
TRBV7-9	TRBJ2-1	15	CASSLPRDDREEQFF
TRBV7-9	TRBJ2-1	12	CASSLMSDEQFF
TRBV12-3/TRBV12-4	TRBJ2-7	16	CTSSYETGAPLYEQYF
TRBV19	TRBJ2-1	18	CASSTSPGQGAGYNEQFF
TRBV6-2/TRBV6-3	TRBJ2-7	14	CASSYQGPTGEQYF
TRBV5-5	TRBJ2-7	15	CASSLPTGGSYEQYF
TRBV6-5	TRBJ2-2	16	CASSYSSGGRTGELFF
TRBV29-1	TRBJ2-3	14	CSVSGVHEGDTQYF
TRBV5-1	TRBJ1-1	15	CASSLAGGGNTEAFF
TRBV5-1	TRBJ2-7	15	CASSLKAGTPNEQYF
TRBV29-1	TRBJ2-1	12	CSVYDLWNEQFF
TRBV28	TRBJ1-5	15	CASSSQGVEMQPQHF
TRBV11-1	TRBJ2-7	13	CASSLALLYEQYF
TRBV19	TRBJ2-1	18	CASILLHVGPSSHNEQFF
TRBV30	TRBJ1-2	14	CAWSATGTGGGYTF
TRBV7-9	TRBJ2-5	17	CTSSLQPGLGLQETQYF
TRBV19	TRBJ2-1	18	CASSIEGTSGGPVDEQFF
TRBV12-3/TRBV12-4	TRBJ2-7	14	CASSLGLAIDEQYF
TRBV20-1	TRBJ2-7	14	CSAEGGITSYEKYF
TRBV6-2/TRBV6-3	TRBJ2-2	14	CASSLTGYTGELFF
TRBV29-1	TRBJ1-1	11	CSVVINTEAFF
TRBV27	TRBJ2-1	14	CASGTSGRSNEQFF
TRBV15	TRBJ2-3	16	CATSRYPGLATDTQYF
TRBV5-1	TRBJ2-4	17	CASSLGPKGGAATIQYF